The sequence of this T cell receptor (beta chain) was determined in a study of cytomegalovirus exposure and HLA in healthy donors. Whole-study context: Among several hundred genotyped donors, 80% to 90% fell in the Caucasian-associated ancestry cluster.

Germline V gene lookup returns CDR1 SGHRS and CDR2 YFSETQ. This CDR3 region has 13 residues. V dropped 1 base and J dropped 3 bases, with 7 bases sitting between them. Vbeta (60) and Jbeta (13) primers were used in the PCR. Sequenced by immunoSEQ multiplex PCR; TCRdb stores in-frame clones only, minus some. The sample lists roughly 120,000 clones; over 65% were seen once. Overall study results and limits: Upon later analysis, HLA-associated TCR beta chains proved more clonally expanded than other, equally common chains.

In regard to this clone: Its cognate antigen is unknown.

The chain has TRBV5-1 and TRBJ1-1; D may be TRBD1 (5 bases). The receptor was derived from a man aged 45-65 years in good health and CMV-seronegative. Sequences were obtained from PBMCs. The CDR3 loop reads CASSLTGDTEAFF. CDR3 nucleotide sequence: TGCGCCAGCAGCTTGACGGGGGACACTGAAGCTTTCTTT.